The 21 T cell receptor beta chains reported below all come from one sample, sequenced in a study of T cells in Graves' hyperthyroidism and ophthalmopathy (dated by TCRdb to between 2018 and 2021). Libraries were made using multiplex PCR. Sequencer: Illumina HiSeq 2000. Amplification of TCR beta CDR3 regions was carried out from RNA transcripts. The first round of RT-PCR for the TCR CDR3 was performed with the HTBI primer set and the Qiagen OneStep RT-PCR kit. TCRdb trimmed the raw reads at Q25, called clones with MiXCR and kept productive beta chains. Rows with a matching CDR3 protein are joined into one entry that keeps the most common DNA and genes. This sample has some 350,000 distinct CDR3 sequences in its table, and around 15% of those were observed once. The ten largest clonotypes hold roughly a fifth of the sample. The sample consisted of blood. These receptors were obtained from a woman aged 60 to 75 with Graves' ophthalmopathy.

The V call is TRBV24-1, the J call TRBJ1-2; TRBD1 is a possible D gene (5 bases). V was clipped by 9 bases and J by 3 bases, with 16 bases between them. CDR1 is KGHDR and CDR2 is SFDVKD in the germline V gene. This CDR3 has 14 residues. The CDR3, as DNA: TGTGCCACCCCTAGCGGGGGGAATTACTATGGCTACACCTTC. Amino acids: CATPSGGNYYGYTF.

The chain combines TRBV7-8 with TRBJ1-2, with a possible D match to TRBD1 (5 bases). The CDR3 length is 14 residues. Germline CDR1 is SGHVS and CDR2 is FQNEAQ. V was shortened by 4 bases and J by 4 bases, with 13 bases between the two germline ends. In nucleotides, the CDR3 is TGTGCCAGCAGCTCCATATATGACAGCTATGGCTACACCTTC. Its protein product is CASSSIYDSYGYTF.

This clonotype showed up just a few times. The chain couples TRBV12-3 or TRBV12-4 to TRBJ2-1, with 9 positions matching TRBD1. The length of the CDR3 is 14 residues. V lost 7 bases to trimming and J lost 10 bases; unmatched junction nucleotides: 11. In DNA, the CDR3 is TGTGCCAGCAAAACCGGGACAGGGTTCCACGAGCAGTTCTTC. It specifies CASKTGTGFHEQFF.

This chain links TRBV20-1 with TRBJ2-5; possibly TRBD1 or TRBD2 for D (7 bases each). V dropped 2 bases and J dropped 5 bases, with 18 bases sitting between them. The CDR3 is 15 residues long. From germline, CDR1 is DFQATT and CDR2 SNEGSKA (reference sequence). The CDR3 region is CSARPRGGPGETQYF. In nucleotides, the CDR3 is TGCAGTGCTAGACCCAGGGGGGGCCCGGGGGAGACCCAGTACTTC.

This clonotype was detected many times. The rearrangement links TRBV7-8 to TRBJ2-5; D is possibly TRBD1 (6 bases). Per the germline V gene, CDR1 is SGHVS and CDR2 is FQNEAQ. Trimming left V 3 bases short and J 5 bases short, with 16 bases between. The CDR3 covers 15 residues. The DNA of the CDR3 is TGTGCCAGCAGCTTCGGACAGTTGCGCGGGGAGACCCAGTACTTC. Translation gives CASSFGQLRGETQYF.

This clonotype was observed a handful of times. The chain has TRBV27 and TRBJ2-1; D is undetermined. V was cut by 8 bases and J by 4 bases, with 15 bases left in between. From germline, CDR1 is MNHEY and CDR2 SMNVEV (reference sequence). The CDR3 contains 14 residues. This chain's CDR3 is CASRMDGEYNEQFF. The CDR3 nucleotides read TGTGCCAGCCGAATGGACGGAGAGTACAATGAGCAGTTCTTC.

This clonotype appeared many times. This chain links TRBV3-1 with TRBJ2-7; the D is unclear. The CDR3 is 16 amino acids. V was trimmed by 1 base and J by 1 base, leaving 14 bases between them. The V gene's germline CDR1 is LGHDT and CDR2 YNNKEL (reference sequence). The CDR3 loop reads CASSQGYRVRSYEQYF. In nucleotides, the CDR3 is TGTGCCAGCAGCCAAGGCTACAGAGTAAGATCCTACGAGCAGTACTTC.

This chain connects TRBV6-2 or TRBV6-3 to TRBJ1-1; the D gene is possibly TRBD1 (6 bases). CDR1 and CDR2 from the germline V gene are MNHEY and SVGEGT. The V end lost 6 bases, the J end lost 5 bases, and 13 bases lay between the germline ends. This CDR3 is 13 amino acids long. The CDR3 here is CASRERGRTEAFF. The CDR3 region has the DNA TGTGCCAGCAGGGAGAGGGGGAGAACTGAAGCTTTCTTT.

This rearrangement joins TRBV20-1 to TRBJ2-1, with TRBD1 as a possible D gene (6 bases). The V and J ends lost 5 bases and 5 bases respectively, with 13 bases between them. This CDR3 region has 13 residues. Germline V gene lookup returns CDR1 DFQATT and CDR2 SNEGSKA (reference sequence). The DNA for the CDR3 is TGCAGTGCTGCGACCGGGACAAACAATGAGCAGTTCTTC. Translation gives CSAATGTNNEQFF.

The sample holds a few counts of this clonotype. This clone may be a read error of a much larger clone one base away. The V gene is TRBV2, the J gene TRBJ1-5, with a possible D match to TRBD1 (6 bases). The CDR3 totals 15 residues. The germline V gene has CDR1 SNHLY and CDR2 FYNNEI. The CDR3 coding sequence is TGTGCCAGCAGTGAAGGAGCGGGGGGCAATCGGCCCCAGCATTTT. Protein: CASSEGAGGNRPQHF. Looking up the rest from reference TRBV2 and TRBJ1-5 gives the full variable domain: EPEVTQTPSHQVTQMGQEVILRCVPISNHLYFYWYRQILGQKVEFLVSFYNNEISEKSEIFDDQFSVERPDGSNFTLKIRSTKLEDSAMYFCASSEGAGGNRPQHFGDGTRLSIL.

There are many counts of this clonotype. The genes are TRBV5-1 and TRBJ2-1; either TRBD1 or TRBD2 may fit D (5 bases each). V lost 3 bases to trimming and J lost 4 bases, with 17 bases between them. The CDR3 is made up of 16 amino acids. Germline CDR1 is SGHRS and CDR2 is YFSETQ. This CDR3 is CASSWDAGTGYNEQFF. CDR3 sequence (DNA): TGCGCCAGCAGCTGGGATGCCGGGACGGGTTACAATGAGCAGTTCTTC.

This clonotype was picked up many times. V and J are TRBV6-1 and TRBJ2-2, with a possible D match to TRBD1 (6 bases). The CDR3 is made up of 15 amino acids. The germline V gene encodes CDR1 MNHNS and CDR2 SASEGT. Deletions cut 5 bases from V and 1 base from J, with 11 bases between. CDR3 DNA sequence: TGTGCCAGCAGTTACAAGGGACAGAACACCGGGGAGCTGTTTTTT. Amino acids: CASSYKGQNTGELFF.

This clonotype was seen many times. The chain carries TRBV6-1 and TRBJ2-1; no definite D call. Germline CDR1 reads MNHNS; CDR2 reads SASEGT. This CDR3 region has 12 residues. Between the trimmed V and J ends, which lost 3 bases and 6 bases, there was a span of 6 bases. Here the CDR3 DNA reads TGTGCCAGCAGTGAGATTGGCAATGAGCAGTTCTTC. This translates into CASSEIGNEQFF.

The chain carries TRBV5-1 and TRBJ2-7; 8 bases fit TRBD1. CDR1 and CDR2 from the germline V gene are SGHRS and YFSETQ. There are 14 residues in the CDR3. Trimming removed 7 bases from V and 5 bases from J; junction bases left unmatched: 11. Here the CDR3 DNA reads TGCGCCAGCTCTCAGGACAGGGTACGAAACGAGCAGTACTTC. Its translation: CASSQDRVRNEQYF.

In this sample, this clonotype turned up many times. The chain uses TRBV5-8 and TRBJ2-3; 11 bases match TRBD2. V lost 7 bases, J lost 3 bases, and 1 base stayed unmatched. The CDR3 is 13 residues long. CDR1 SGHTS and CDR2 YDEGEE come from the germline V gene. The CDR3 region is CASGTSGTDTQYF. The CDR3, as DNA: TGTGCCAGCGGGACTAGCGGAACAGATACGCAGTATTTT.

In its sample, this clonotype was seen many times. The V and J genes are TRBV5-6 and TRBJ2-1; TRBD2 agrees at 11 bases. This CDR3 has 19 residues. V lost 2 bases and J lost 6; bases outside the gene matches: 16. Germline V gene data show CDR1 as SGHDT and CDR2 as YYEEEE. CDR3 nucleotides: TGTGCCAGCAGCTTTAGCGGCAACGGACTAGCGGGCGGTTTCAATGAGCAGTTCTTC. Protein product: CASSFSGNGLAGGFNEQFF.

This clonotype was seen ten or more times. V and J are TRBV11-2 and TRBJ2-3; 7 bases are a match to TRBD2. V shed 1 base, J shed 2 bases, and the junction held 9 bases outside the gene matches. The CDR3 runs to 17 residues. Germline V CDR1 and CDR2: SGHAT, FQNNGV. CDR3 nucleotides: TGTGCCAGCAGCTTAGCCCCTCCTGGGGGGGACACAGATACGCAGTATTTT. It specifies CASSLAPPGGDTDTQYF. Variable domain in full (rest from reference TRBV11-2 and TRBJ2-3): EAGVAQSPRYKIIEKRQSVAFWCNPISGHATLYWYQQILGQGPKLLIQFQNNGVVDDSQLPKDRFSAERLKGVDSTLKIQPAKLEDSAVYLCASSLAPPGGDTDTQYFGPGTRLTVL.

Comments on this clonotype: A much more abundant neighbour one base away suggests this may be a read error. The genes are TRBV28 and TRBJ2-7; no reliable D call. This CDR3 has 12 amino acids. CDR1 is MDHEN and CDR2 is SYDVKM in the germline V gene. As DNA, the CDR3 is TGTGCCAGCATGAGGTTTTCCTACGGGCAGTACTTC. Translating it yields CASMRFSYGQYF.

Concerning this clonotype itself: A much larger clonotype is one base distant, so this may be a read error. The chain has TRBV27 and TRBJ2-1; TRBD2 matches 12 bases. Germline lookup yields CDR1 MNHEY and CDR2 SMNVEV (reference sequence). This CDR3 spans 14 amino acids. The CDR3 DNA reads as TGTGCCAGCTTTGGACTAGCGGGACGGAATGGGCAGTTCTTC. It translates to CASFGLAGRNGQFF.

The genes are TRBV6-2 or TRBV6-3 and TRBJ1-2; weak D call: TRBD1 (5 bases). CDR1 is MNHEY and CDR2 is SVGEGT in the germline V gene. The CDR3 loop spans 15 amino acids. V was trimmed by 0 bases and J by 4 bases, leaving 12 bases between them. The CDR3 bases are TGTGCCAGCAGTTACTCGACAGAATCACGCTATGGCTACACCTTC. Amino acid sequence: CASSYSTESRYGYTF.

This clonotype has more than one count but fewer than ten. The V gene is TRBV20-1, the J gene TRBJ2-1; 12 positions match TRBD2. This CDR3 has 16 residues. Germline V gene data show CDR1 as DFQATT and CDR2 as SNEGSKA (reference sequence). Trimming took 1 base from V and 4 from J; bases not matched to a gene: 5. The CDR3 coding sequence is TGCAGTGCTAGAGGTAGACTAGCGGGAGCTTACAATGAGCAGTTCTTC. Amino acids: CSARGRLAGAYNEQFF.